These T cell receptor beta chains were read from a single sample in a study of cytomegalovirus exposure and HLA in healthy donors. Assay: immunoSEQ multiplex PCR; the TCRdb copy retains only in-frame clones and omits some. The sample carries more than 90,000 clones, roughly 79% recorded once. Sequencing used PBMCs. The source is a woman aged 70 to 79 in good health and CMV-seropositive. Both conserved end residues are part of each CDR3. A D gene is named only where the DNA matches it firmly. Clone size is given for some rows only: seen once, a few or many times, or a class if the clone is expanded.

V,D,size,J,DNA,CDR3
TRBV5-5,.,.,TRBJ2-7,TGTGCCAGCAGCTTGGAAACAGGGTCCTTCTACGAGCAGTACTTC,CASSLETGSFYEQYF
TRBV9,.,.,TRBJ2-1,TGTGCCAGCAGCGGTACTCCGAGCTCCTACAATGAGCAGTTCTTC,CASSGTPSSYNEQFF
TRBV2,.,.,TRBJ2-7,TGTGCCAGCTCCACAGCCTCCTACGAGCAGTACTTC,CASSTASYEQYF
TRBV19,.,.,TRBJ2-4,TGTGCCAGTACCCAGGGTGGCAGTCCACTAGCCAAAAACATTCAGTACTTC,CASTQGGSPLAKNIQYF
TRBV5-4,TRBD1,.,TRBJ1-5,TGTGCCAGCAGCCTGGGGGGACAGCAGGCTCTGCCCCAGCATTTT,CASSLGGQQALPQHF
TRBV19,TRBD1,.,TRBJ2-2,TGTGCCAGTAGTGAGGGACAGTATCTCACCGGGGAGCTGTTTTTT,CASSEGQYLTGELFF
TRBV5-1,.,.,TRBJ2-1,TGCGCCAGCAGCCTACCCCGACAGAACAATGAGCAGTTCTTC,CASSLPRQNNEQFF
TRBV27,.,once,TRBJ1-2,TGTGCCAGCAGTTTATCGGCGGTCTCATACGGCTACACCTTC,CASSLSAVSYGYTF
TRBV5-4,TRBD1,.,TRBJ2-1,TGTGCCAGCAGCCCTTCGGGACAGGGGTTCGATGAGCAGTTCTTC,CASSPSGQGFDEQFF
TRBV15,TRBD1,.,TRBJ2-2,TGTGCCACCAGCAGAGAGCTCTCCCGGACAGGGGTGGCCGGGGAGCTGTTTTTT,CATSRELSRTGVAGELFF
TRBV4-2,TRBD1,.,TRBJ2-7,TGTGCCAGCAGCCAAGATTGGACAGGGGATTCCTACGAGCAGTACTTC,CASSQDWTGDSYEQYF
TRBV28,.,.,TRBJ2-7,TGTGCCAGCAGTTTAGGAGGGAGCTCCTACGAGCAGTACTTC,CASSLGGSSYEQYF
TRBV10-2,TRBD2,.,TRBJ2-1,TGCGCCAGCACCGGGACTAGCGCTAACAATGAGCAGTTCTTC,CASTGTSANNEQFF
TRBV9,TRBD2,few,TRBJ2-3,TGTGCCAGCAGCGTAGTAGCGGGATGGGATACGCAGTATTTT,CASSVVAGWDTQYF
TRBV28,TRBD1,.,TRBJ1-4,TGTGCCAGCACCTCGGGACAGGGGGCGAGGCGGGAAAAACTGTTTTTT,CASTSGQGARREKLFF
TRBV5-1,.,few,TRBJ1-3,TGCGCCAGCAGCTTGACTAGCTCAAGCTCTGGAAACACCATATATTTT,CASSLTSSSSGNTIYF
TRBV7-9,TRBD1,once,TRBJ2-7,TGTGCCAGCAGCCCCAAAACAGGGGATAAGGACTACGAGCAGTACTTC,CASSPKTGDKDYEQYF
TRBV19,.,.,TRBJ2-1,TGTGCCAGTACACCTAGGGGGTCGTACAATGAGCAGTTCTTC,CASTPRGSYNEQFF
TRBV10-3,TRBD2,.,TRBJ2-3,TGTGCCATCAGTCTCCTGGCGGGAGGGAGCACAGATACGCAGTATTTT,CAISLLAGGSTDTQYF
TRBV7-9,.,.,TRBJ1-5,TGTGCCAGCAGCTTAGGAAGCTATCAGCCCCAGCATTTT,CASSLGSYQPQHF
TRBV9,TRBD2,.,TRBJ2-2,TGTGCCAGCAGCCGGAGCGGGAGAAACACCGGGGAGCTGTTTTTT,CASSRSGRNTGELFF
TRBV9,.,.,TRBJ1-3,TGTGCCAACCACGAGGGCTGCTCTGGAAACACCATATATTTT,CANHEGCSGNTIYF
TRBV5-6,TRBD2,.,TRBJ2-7,TGTGCCGGCAGCTATCAGAGCGGGAGCTCCTACGAGCAGTACTTC,CAGSYQSGSSYEQYF
TRBV28,.,.,TRBJ2-7,TGTGCCAGCAGTTCTCCCCTGGGGGCAGGATCCCTCTACGAGCAGTACTTC,CASSSPLGAGSLYEQYF
TRBV7-2,.,.,TRBJ2-2,TGTGCCAGCAGCTTACAGACAGCCTTTAACACCGGGGAGCTGTTTTTT,CASSLQTAFNTGELFF
TRBV29-1,.,few,TRBJ1-3,TGCAGCGTTGGGCAGTCCACAGGCACCATATATTTT,CSVGQSTGTIYF
TRBV27,.,.,TRBJ1-5,TGTGCCAGCAGTTCCTTACAGGGAGGGGGCAATCAGCCCCAGCATTTT,CASSSLQGGGNQPQHF
TRBV6-9,TRBD1,.,TRBJ2-7,TGTGCCAGCAGTCCTGACCCCCCGGGACAGGGGGTCTACGAGCAGTACTTC,CASSPDPPGQGVYEQYF
TRBV28,TRBD1,.,TRBJ2-7,TGTGCCAGCAGTTTACCCATTGGGACAGGGCCCGAGCAGTACTTC,CASSLPIGTGPEQYF
TRBV2,TRBD1,.,TRBJ1-2,TGTGCCAGCAGTTCACAGGGGGGTTATGGCTACACCTTC,CASSSQGGYGYTF
TRBV30,.,.,TRBJ1-2,TGTGCCCAAGGAGCAGCTCTGAACTATGGCTACACCTTC,CAQGAALNYGYTF
TRBV5-1,TRBD1,.,TRBJ1-1,TGCGCCAGCAGCCCCCGACAGGGTACCCTGGGTGAAGCTTTCTTT,CASSPRQGTLGEAFF
TRBV19,TRBD2,.,TRBJ2-7,TGTGCCAGTAGTGGAGGGGCAGGGACTACCTACGAGCAGTACTTC,CASSGGAGTTYEQYF
TRBV5-1,TRBD1,once,TRBJ2-7,TGCGCCAGCATGACCGGGACAGCTTCCTACGAGCAGTACTTC,CASMTGTASYEQYF
TRBV19,.,.,TRBJ2-3,TGTGCCAGTAGTATAGGTGGCTTGGTAGATACGCAGTATTTT,CASSIGGLVDTQYF
TRBV5-6,TRBD2,once,TRBJ2-3,TGTGCCAGCAGCTTTTGGCGGGAGGGTGTGCGAAATACGCAGTATTTT,CASSFWREGVRNTQYF
TRBV11-2,.,.,TRBJ1-1,TGTGCCACCTTCACTGAAGCTTTCTTT,CATFTEAFF
TRBV6-6,.,.,TRBJ1-1,TGTGCCAGCAGTGCCAACTATTACACTGAAGCTTTCTTT,CASSANYYTEAFF
TRBV4-3,.,.,TRBJ2-7,TGCGCCAGCAGCCCAACGAGCATCGCGGTGGAAATGCAGCGCTCTCGAGGGTACGAGCAGTACTTC,CASSPTSIAVEMQRSRGYEQYF
TRBV5-4,TRBD1,.,TRBJ1-3,TGTGCCAGCAGCCGACAGGGCCCCTCTGGAAACACCATATATTTT,CASSRQGPSGNTIYF
TRBV6-5,.,once,TRBJ1-6,TGTGCCAGCAGTTCTGGCCGCACCCCACGGGGATCCCTCCACTTT,CASSSGRTPRGSLHF
TRBV6-1,TRBD1,.,TRBJ1-1,TGTGCCAGCAGGGACAAAAGGACAGGGCCAGCTTTCTTT,CASRDKRTGPAFF
TRBV5-1,.,.,TRBJ2-1,TGCGCCAGCAGCTTGGGTTCGCCTGGTAGTACGGTTCGCAATGAGCAGTTCTTC,CASSLGSPGSTVRNEQFF
TRBV21-1,.,.,TRBJ2-7,TGTGCCAGCAGTAGGTCCGCGGCACGAGCGTTCAGCTCCTACGAGCAGTACTTC,CASSRSAARAFSSYEQYF
TRBV5-1,.,once,TRBJ1-2,TGCGCCAGCAGCTTTATAACAGGGAAAAGCTATGGCTACACCTTC,CASSFITGKSYGYTF
TRBV7-2,.,.,TRBJ2-5,TGTGCCAGCAGCTTAACTTCAGGGTCCCTCGAGACCCAGTACTTC,CASSLTSGSLETQYF
TRBV6-1,.,.,TRBJ1-5,TGTGCCAGCAGTCCACAAACAGGGTATAATCAGCCCCAGCATTTT,CASSPQTGYNQPQHF
TRBV4-1,.,.,TRBJ2-7,TGCGCCAGCAGCCAAGAAGGGACTGGAACCTACGAGCAGTACTTC,CASSQEGTGTYEQYF
TRBV2,TRBD2,.,TRBJ2-1,TGTGCCAGCACCTCATCTAGCGGGGGCACCTACAATGAGCAGTTCTTC,CASTSSSGGTYNEQFF
TRBV9,.,.,TRBJ2-1,TGTGCCAGCAGCGTAGTCGGCGGAGGGTACAATGAGCAGTTCTTC,CASSVVGGGYNEQFF
TRBV7-8,.,many,TRBJ1-1,TGTGCCAGCAGCTTACGACGGATCGGGAAGGGCACTGAAGCTTTCTTT,CASSLRRIGKGTEAFF
TRBV4-1,TRBD1,few,TRBJ1-4,TGCGCCAGCAGCCAAGGGATTGGGACAGGGGATCCTAATGAAAAACTGTTTTTT,CASSQGIGTGDPNEKLFF
TRBV6-1,TRBD1,.,TRBJ2-3,TGTGCCAGCAGTGAATGGCAGGGGGTCACAGATACGCAGTATTTT,CASSEWQGVTDTQYF
TRBV10-3,.,few,TRBJ2-1,TGTGCCACCGTAGGACATCCGAACTACAATGAGCAGTTCTTC,CATVGHPNYNEQFF
TRBV7-8,TRBD2,.,TRBJ2-3,TGTGCCAGCAGCCCCTTTGAGCGGGAAGCAGATACGCAGTATTTT,CASSPFEREADTQYF
TRBV10-3,.,.,TRBJ2-7,TGTGCCATCAGTACAGGAGAGGTACCCTACGAGCAGTACTTC,CAISTGEVPYEQYF
TRBV27,TRBD1,.,TRBJ2-1,TGTGCCAGCAGTTCGACAGGGGGTCCGTTCTTC,CASSSTGGPFF
TRBV6-6,TRBD1,.,TRBJ2-4,TGTGCCAGCAGCTCGGCGGGGACAGGGAAAAACATTCAGTACTTC,CASSSAGTGKNIQYF
TRBV5-1,.,.,TRBJ1-5,TGCGCCAGCAGCTTGGGGCAGGCCTCGAATCAGCCCCAGCATTTT,CASSLGQASNQPQHF